These 11 T cell receptor beta chains share one sample of origin, sequenced in a study of cytomegalovirus exposure and HLA in healthy donors. This PCR relied on a set of 60 Vbeta primers and 13 Jbeta primers. This table comes from immunoSEQ multiplex PCR, and its TCRdb copy is limited to in-frame clones, with some not included. The data hold fewer than 250,000 clones, with roughly 80% observed a single time. The source material was PBMCs. The receptors derive from a man aged 25 to 40 in good health and CMV-seronegative.

The V and J genes are TRBV7-6 and TRBJ2-3, with 7 bases that match TRBD2. The V gene's germline CDR1 is SGHVS and CDR2 FNYEAQ. There are 15 residues in the CDR3. V lost 3 bases and J lost 2; bases outside the gene matches: 5. The chain's CDR3 is CASSLGGGNTDTQYF. CDR3 bases: TGTGCCAGCAGCTTGGGCGGGGGAAACACAGATACGCAGTATTTT.

The gene calls are TRBV13 and TRBJ2-3; D may be TRBD1 (6 bases). Looked up from germline, CDR1 is PRHDT and CDR2 is FYEKMQ (reference sequence). The CDR3 totals 16 residues. Trimming removed 10 bases from V and 4 bases from J, with 24 bases in between. The CDR3 sequence is CANRVDLCRSADTQYF. The CDR3 nucleotides read TGTGCCAACAGGGTGGACTTGTGCAGGAGTGCAGATACGCAGTATTTT.

The chain uses TRBV5-1 and TRBJ2-7; TRBD1 agrees at 8 bases. Germline CDR1 and CDR2: SGHRS and YFSETQ. V was clipped by 4 bases and J by 3 bases; unmatched bases: 6. The CDR3 has 14 residues. In DNA form, the CDR3 reads TGCGCCAGCAGCCCGGGACAGGCTGGCTACGAGCAGTACTTC. Protein product: CASSPGQAGYEQYF.

The rearrangement uses TRBV4-2 and TRBJ1-5, with D perhaps matching TRBD1 (5 bases). Trimming left V 7 bases short and J 2 bases short, with 15 bases between. This CDR3 contains 15 residues. The germline gives CDR1 LGHNA, CDR2 YNFKEQ. The CDR3 region has the DNA TGTGCCAGCAACCCCTTTCCGGGGGGCAATCAGCCCCAGCATTTT. Its translation is CASNPFPGGNQPQHF.

The chain employs TRBV6-5 and TRBJ2-5, with TRBD1 as a possible D gene (6 bases). CDR1 is MNHEY, CDR2 SVGAGI, per germline. V lost 4 bases, J lost 5 bases, and 8 bases lay in between. This CDR3 is built from 12 residues. The CDR3 region is CASSSQGETQYF. CDR3 coding DNA: TGTGCCAGCAGTTCACAGGGTGAGACCCAGTACTTC.

The rearrangement uses TRBV4-3 and TRBJ1-1, with TRBD1 as a possible D gene (5 bases). Trimming took 1 base from V and 1 from J, leaving 7 bases between them. This CDR3 has 14 residues. The germline CDR1 and CDR2 sequences are LGHNA and YSLEER. CDR3 protein: CASSQVTGNTEAFF. The CDR3 DNA reads TGCGCCAGCAGCCAAGTAACAGGGAACACTGAAGCTTTCTTT.

CDR3 coding DNA: TGTGCCAGCAGCTTTCAAGCGGGGAGCACAGATACGCAGTATTTT. Residues: CASSFQAGSTDTQYF. The chain combines TRBV7-6 with TRBJ2-3, with 7 nucleotides matching TRBD2. V lost 3 bases and J lost 0; bases outside the gene matches: 3. Germline-derived CDR1 and CDR2 are SGHVS and FNYEAQ. The CDR3 has 15 residues.

V is TRBV5-4 and J is TRBJ2-7; D perhaps matches TRBD1 (5 bases). Germline CDR1 is SGHNT and CDR2 is YYREEE (reference sequence). The CDR3 runs 13 residues. The ends were cut back, 9 bases at V and 1 base at J, with 14 bases in the middle. The CDR3 sequence: CATYNQGSYEQYF. CDR3 bases: TGTGCCACCTACAATCAGGGTTCCTACGAGCAGTACTTC.

This chain uses TRBV11-1 with TRBJ1-2; a possible D gene is TRBD1 (6 bases). This CDR3 has 13 residues. V lost 6 bases, J lost 1 base, and 9 bases lay in between. CDR1 is SGHAT and CDR2 is FQDESV in the germline V gene (reference sequence). The CDR3 region is CASSGTINYGYTF. The DNA for the CDR3 is TGTGCCAGCAGTGGGACAATTAACTATGGCTACACCTTC.

The table lists this clone with a few counts. The J gene is TRBJ2-4, the V gene TRBV6-1; 9 positions match TRBD1. CDR1 and CDR2 from the germline V gene are MNHNS and SASEGT. CDR3 length: 15 residues. Trimming removed 0 bases from V and 8 bases from J; junction bases left unmatched: 5. The DNA of the CDR3 is TGTGCCAGCAGTGAAGCAGCACAGGGGGCTGACATTCAGTACTTC. This gives the protein CASSEAAQGADIQYF.

The chain carries TRBV5-1 and TRBJ2-5, with 11 positions matching TRBD2. This CDR3 is 18 amino acids long. The J segment lost 4 bases and the V segment lost 3 bases, leaving 14 bases of the junction unmatched. Germline CDR1 reads SGHRS; CDR2 reads YFSETQ. CDR3 in DNA: TGCGCCAGCAGCTCCCCCGGGACTAGCGGACCCGGGGGAGAGACCCAGTACTTC. It codes for CASSSPGTSGPGGETQYF. Looking up the rest from reference TRBV5-1 and TRBJ2-5 gives the full variable domain: KAGVTQTPRYLIKTRGQQVTLSCSPISGHRSVSWYQQTPGQGLQFLFEYFSETQRNKGNFPGRFSGRQFSNSRSEMNVSTLELGDSALYLCASSSPGTSGPGGETQYFGPGTRLLVL.